Following are 22 T cell receptor beta chains from one sample sequenced in a study of blood T cells in healthy people across ages. The second PCR ran about 6 to 12 cycles with a sample-barcoded 5' primer and J-beta primers. One entry per CDR3 protein results from TCRdb running MiXCR on the 5' RACE reads. This table has about 1,400,000 distinct CDR3 sequences, around 59% appearing once. The sample was blood. These receptor sequences come from a man between 18 and 29 years old in good health.

The CDR3 bases are TGCAGCGTTGCGGGACCGTTGAACACTGAAGCTTTCTTT. Residues: CSVAGPLNTEAFF. The rearrangement joins TRBV29-1 to TRBJ1-1, with a weak D call TRBD1 (5 bases). The CDR3 spans 13 residues. The V gene lost 4 bases and the J gene lost 0 bases, with 9 bases spanning the gap. Germline values: CDR1 SQVTM, CDR2 ANQGSEA.

This clonotype occurred a few times. The V and J genes are TRBV4-2 and TRBJ1-4, with D unresolved. The CDR3 covers 11 residues. Germline V gene lookup returns CDR1 LGHNA and CDR2 YNFKEQ. V shed 1 base and J shed 12 bases, with 6 bases lying between them. As DNA, the CDR3 is TGTGCCAGCAGCCAAGTTGCAGAACTGTTTTTT. Its translation is CASSQVAELFF.

This clonotype was counted only a few times. The rearrangement uses TRBV29-1 and TRBJ2-7; 10 nucleotides line up with TRBD2. Germline assignment: CDR1 SQVTM and CDR2 ANQGSEA. CDR3 length equals 14 residues. V shed 6 bases, J shed 6 bases, and the junction held 11 bases outside the gene matches. CDR3 loop: CSVRGLATLSEQYF. In DNA, the CDR3 is TGCAGCGTACGGGGACTAGCGACATTGAGCGAGCAGTACTTC.

The V call is TRBV2, the J call TRBJ1-4; D ambiguous. Germline-derived CDR1 and CDR2 are SNHLY and FYNNEI. V was clipped by 7 bases and J by 0 bases, with 18 bases between them. The CDR3 is 17 amino acids. The CDR3 reads CASNPGWEDATNEKLFF. In DNA form, the CDR3 reads TGTGCCAGCAACCCTGGGTGGGAGGATGCAACTAATGAAAAACTGTTTTTT.

The rearrangement links TRBV6-2 or TRBV6-3 to TRBJ2-3; perhaps TRBD2 as D (6 bases). V was pared by 5 bases and J by 0 bases, with 12 bases between. The germline V gene has CDR1 MNHEY and CDR2 SVGEGT. There are 15 residues in the CDR3. DNA for the CDR3: TGTGCCAGCAGTACCCCCGGGACTAGCACAGATACGCAGTATTTT. The encoded protein is CASSTPGTSTDTQYF.

This rearrangement joins TRBV4-1 to TRBJ2-7; the D is unclear. V lost 2 bases, J lost 2 bases, and 13 bases lay in between. The CDR3 contains 15 residues. Germline values: CDR1 MGHRA, CDR2 YSYEKL. The CDR3 sequence: CASSQISSPAYEQYF. For the CDR3, the DNA is TGCGCCAGCAGCCAAATAAGCAGCCCCGCCTACGAGCAGTACTTC.

This clonotype was detected a few times. The V call is TRBV20-1, the J call TRBJ2-7; TRBD2 is a possible D gene (5 bases). The germline V gene has CDR1 DFQATT and CDR2 SNEGSKA (reference sequence). V lost 6 bases to trimming and J lost 5 bases, with 11 bases between them. The CDR3 consists of 11 residues. As DNA, the CDR3 is TGCAGTGCCCCCGAGGGAAACGAGCAGTACTTC. Its translation is CSAPEGNEQYF.

This chain joins TRBV12-3 or TRBV12-4 and TRBJ2-7, with TRBD2 identical over 11 bases. This CDR3 region has 14 residues. The V gene end was trimmed by 3 bases and the J gene end by 6 bases; junction bases not matched to a gene: 4. In nucleotides, the CDR3 is TGTGCCAGCAGTTTCACTAGCGGGAGCTCCGAGCAGTACTTC. As protein: CASSFTSGSSEQYF.

This clonotype was observed once. The chain combines TRBV24-1 with TRBJ2-3; 9 bases align to TRBD2. The CDR3 contains 15 residues. Losses at the gene ends were 6 bases for V and 2 bases for J; bases not matched to a gene: 5. Germline V CDR1 and CDR2: KGHDR, SFDVKD. The CDR3 loop is CATSTLAGDTDTQYF. DNA of the CDR3: TGTGCCACCAGTACATTAGCGGGGGACACAGATACGCAGTATTTT.

The gene calls are TRBV6-5 and TRBJ1-5, with TRBD1 identical over 7 bases. Germline V gives CDR1 MNHEY, CDR2 SVGAGI. The ends lost 0 bases at V and 5 bases at J; junction bases unmatched: 1. The CDR3 has 14 residues. CDR3: CASSYSTGDQPQHF. CDR3 in DNA: TGTGCCAGCAGTTACTCCACAGGGGATCAGCCCCAGCATTTT.

The chain recombines TRBV7-9 with TRBJ1-6; 8 positions agree with TRBD1. Germline CDR1 reads SEHNR; CDR2 reads FQNEAQ (reference sequence). CDR3 length equals 15 residues. V dropped 7 bases and J dropped 8; count of bases not matched to a gene: 10. DNA for the CDR3: TGTGCCAGCACCTGGGCAGGGGGCAAGCATTCACCCCTCCACTTT. It specifies CASTWAGGKHSPLHF.

The chain combines TRBV20-1 with TRBJ1-2; TRBD1 agrees at 7 bases. With 1 base clipped from V and 8 bases from J, the junction kept 10 bases outside the gene matches. Per germline, CDR1 DFQATT and CDR2 SNEGSKA (reference sequence). The CDR3 loop spans 14 amino acids. CDR3 sequence reads: CSARVQGQEGGYTF. Written as DNA, the CDR3 is TGCAGTGCTAGAGTACAGGGGCAGGAGGGAGGCTACACCTTC.

The chain couples TRBV4-1 to TRBJ2-7; a weak D match, TRBD1 (5 bases). In germline, CDR1 is MGHRA, CDR2 YSYEKL. This CDR3 comprises 15 residues. Trimming took off 3 bases at V and 3 bases at J, with 15 bases between the two ends. In nucleotides, the CDR3 is TGCGCCAGCAGCCAGGGGCTAGGGGTGGGCTACGAGCAGTACTTC. Translated: CASSQGLGVGYEQYF.

Notes on this clonotype: The junction and the germline gene differ at one end; a read error may be behind it. The chain has TRBV4-1 and TRBJ2-1; D might be TRBD2 (5 bases). This CDR3 region has 13 residues. Germline CDR1 reads MGHRA; CDR2 reads YSYEKL. CDR3 DNA: TGCGCCAGCAGCCCCCCGGGGATCAATGAACAGTTCTTC. The encoded protein is CASSPPGINEQFF.

A word on this clonotype: With a much larger clone just one base away, this may be a read error. The chain is built from TRBV29-1 and TRBJ2-4, with TRBD1 matching over 9 bases. The DNA end is more similar to TRBJ2-7, so the J call may be wrong. Germline CDR1 SQVTM, CDR2 ANQGSEA. This CDR3 is built from 13 residues. CDR3 in amino acids: CSFEGQGSHEQYF. CDR3 sequence (DNA): TGCAGCTTTGAGGGACAGGGTTCCCACGAGCAGTACTTC.

The rearrangement uses TRBV12-3 or TRBV12-4 and TRBJ2-7, with D tentatively TRBD1 or TRBD2 (5 bases each). This CDR3 is built from 15 residues. The V end was cut by 4 bases, the J end by 7 bases, with 20 bases between. The CDR3 DNA is TGTGCCAGCAGTTCAACGCCGGGACGAAGCAATGAGCAGTACTTC. The encoded protein is CASSSTPGRSNEQYF.

This clonotype was picked up one time. The chain has TRBV7-9 and TRBJ2-7, with D maybe TRBD1 (5 bases). V was clipped by 4 bases and J by 10 bases, with 14 bases between them. Germline-derived CDR1 and CDR2 are SEHNR and FQNEAQ (reference sequence). CDR3 size: 12 residues. The CDR3 spells CASSSSWGTQYF. Here the CDR3 DNA reads TGTGCCAGCAGCTCCTCCTGGGGCACCCAGTACTTC.

This rearrangement joins TRBV5-1 to TRBJ2-7, with D hard to call. V lost 4 bases, J lost 0 bases, and 14 bases lay in between. This CDR3 spans 15 amino acids. Per germline, CDR1 SGHRS and CDR2 YFSETQ. CDR3 protein: CASSPSIYGSYEQYF. In DNA, the CDR3 is TGCGCCAGCAGCCCCTCCATCTACGGCTCCTACGAGCAGTACTTC.

This rearrangement joins TRBV20-1 to TRBJ1-1; no reliable D call. Germline V gene lookup returns CDR1 DFQATT and CDR2 SNEGSKA (reference sequence). The CDR3 is 12 amino acids. V lost 3 bases and J 1 base, leaving 6 bases between the germline ends. The CDR3 nucleotides are TGCAGTGCTAGCAACAGGAACACTGAAGCTTTCTTT. Translation gives CSASNRNTEAFF.

The chain uses TRBV20-1 and TRBJ2-1; a weak D match, TRBD1 (6 bases). The germline V gene encodes CDR1 DFQATT and CDR2 SNEGSKA (reference sequence). This CDR3 comprises 13 residues. Trimming removed 6 bases at V and 4 bases at J, with 13 bases between. The CDR3 nucleotides read TGCAGTGCCGCTATGAGGGGGTACAATGAGCAGTTCTTC. Translated, it gives CSAAMRGYNEQFF.

The genes are TRBV6-6 and TRBJ2-1; 11 positions match TRBD1. The V gene end was trimmed by 2 bases and the J gene end by 7 bases; junction bases not matched to a gene: 10. The CDR3 consists of 17 residues. CDR1 MNHNY and CDR2 SVGAGI come from the germline V gene (reference sequence). CDR3 DNA: TGTGCCAGCAGTTACACCTGGGGACAGGGGGGGCGAAATGAGCAGTTCTTC. Protein: CASSYTWGQGGRNEQFF.

This clonotype was recorded once. The CDR3 bases are TGTGCCACCAGTTCCGGGATGAACACTGAAGCTTTCTTT. This encodes CATSSGMNTEAFF. This chain uses TRBV24-1 with TRBJ1-1; the D is unclear. The CDR3 is made up of 13 amino acids. The V end was cut by 6 bases, the J end by 0 bases, with 7 bases between. Germline V gives CDR1 KGHDR, CDR2 SFDVKD.